This T cell receptor beta chain was identified during a study of blood T cell repertoires in COVID-19 (dated by TCRdb to the early 2020s). Context from the whole study: Samples covering the acute and convalescent phases of COVID-19 were provided by collaborators in the United States, Italy and Spain. The material from the prospective study consisted of cDNA or gDNA derived from T cells, B-cell-depleted T cells, or PBMCs. The dataset comprised deeply sampled blood TCRbeta repertoires from subjects exposed to, actively infected with, or recovered from COVID-19. The repertoires were released in a freely available public database intended as a resource for research on the immune response to SARS-CoV-2. The samples were drawn from two sources: the first 160 participants of the ongoing ImmuneRACE study, and 1,254 subjects contributed by 6 global collaborators. A de-identified subject ID, COVID-19 status, age in years and sex were almost always included in the sample metadata. Where available, HLA class I and class II types were taken from metadata supplied by the sample provider and were not determined by assay-based typing. Points the paper makes about the study in general: How much clinical and demographic metadata was included differed by source and by participant, and the metadata was provided uncurated.

The immunoSEQ Assay, a bias-controlled multiplex PCR, was used to amplify TCRbeta CDR3 regions from genomic DNA. Processing in the source paper ran as follows. The number of nucleated cells in each sample was estimated by amplification of reference gene primers within the assay. Sequence reads were collapsed and filtered to measure the absolute abundance of every unique TCRbeta CDR3 rearrangement. Productive Simpson clonality was computed per sample as the square root of Simpson's diversity index over productive rearrangements. TCRdb took this table from immuneACCESS and kept in-frame rearrangements with V and J called. Such tables lack part of the clones; where checked against another copy, unresolved V genes explain under half of the gap, and the rest is unexplained. V, J and clone size are taken as reported in that table, and D and trimming were inferred from the DNA itself. The sample includes fewer than 250,000 clones, with around 83% observed a single time. Jointly, the top ten make up about 8.1% of the sample.

Each collaborating institution followed its own protocols to collect whole blood in K2EDTA tubes. Collaborator samples were shipped for TCRbeta analysis as frozen whole blood, isolated PBMCs, or DNA extracted from either sample type. A single count supports this clone. Its recognized antigen is unknown. Per-base qualities were not stored, and no clone one base away is much larger. V is pared back by 6 bases and J by 6 bases, with 14 bases lying between the germline termini. CDR1 and CDR2 are read off the germline V gene as SGHDT and YYEEEE. Including the terminal cysteine and phenylalanine, the CDR3 comprises 13 residues. Only CDR3 DNA is held: 39 bases, read in frame from base 1.

Input material: peripheral blood. The source is a woman between 45 and 65 years old with acute or convalescent COVID-19. The rearranged chain carries TRBV5-6 and TRBJ2-3; the D gene remains uncertain. CDR3 protein: CASTEEADDTQYF. The sequence in DNA is TGTGCCAGCACCGAGGAAGCCGACGATACGCAGTATTTT.